Below, 22 T cell receptor beta chains from the same sample are listed, as sequenced in a study of blood T cells in healthy people across ages. Together with a sample-barcoded 5' primer, a J-beta primer mix was included in a second PCR lasting about 6 to 11 cycles. Each CDR3 protein is one row after TCRdb ran MiXCR on the 5' RACE reads. The sample shows about 1.4 million distinct CDR3 sequences, 59% of them seen only once. The sequencing sample was made of blood. The origin of the receptors is a man between 18 and 35 years old in good health.

This clonotype was counted only a few times. The V and J genes are TRBV3-1 and TRBJ2-7; D is possibly TRBD2 (5 bases). With 4 bases removed from V and 7 bases from J, the gap between germline ends came to 20 bases. CDR1 LGHDT and CDR2 YNNKEL come from the germline V gene (reference sequence). The CDR3 extends over 15 amino acids. The DNA of the CDR3 is TGTGCCAGCAGCCCCATCCGGGGTCCCCCGGGGGAGCAGTACTTC. It yields the protein CASSPIRGPPGEQYF.

The J gene is TRBJ2-7, the V gene TRBV4-3; D is possibly TRBD1 or TRBD2 (5 bases each). Germline assignment: CDR1 LGHNA and CDR2 YSLEER. The V gene lost 4 bases and the J gene lost 2 bases, with 15 bases spanning the gap. The CDR3 totals 15 residues. CDR3 sequence: CASSLGLGVPYEQYF. The CDR3, as DNA: TGCGCCAGCAGCCTTGGGCTGGGGGTTCCCTACGAGCAGTACTTC.

The CDR3: CASSQEWRVGGYTF. CDR3 DNA: TGCGCCAGCAGCCAAGAGTGGAGGGTCGGTGGCTACACCTTC. This chain connects TRBV4-1 to TRBJ1-2, with unresolved D. V lost 0 bases to trimming and J lost 7 bases, with 12 bases between them. Germline CDR1 MGHRA, CDR2 YSYEKL. The CDR3 consists of 14 residues.

The genes are TRBV14 and TRBJ2-1; maybe TRBD1 (6 bases). The V and J ends lost 5 bases and 4 bases respectively, with 12 bases between them. There are 14 residues in the CDR3. CDR1 is SGHDN and CDR2 is FVKESK in the germline V gene. The CDR3 reads CASSYRDKYNEQFF. CDR3 sequence (DNA): TGTGCCAGCAGCTACCGGGACAAATACAATGAGCAGTTCTTC. The variable domain in full, with the rest retrieved from reference TRBV14 and TRBJ2-1, is EAGVTQFPSHSVIEKGQTVTLRCDPISGHDNLYWYRRVMGKEIKFLLHFVKESKQDESGMPNNRFLAERTGGTYSTLKVQPAELEDSGVYFCASSYRDKYNEQFFGPGTRLTVL.

This clonotype was seen only once. The rearrangement uses TRBV6-5 and TRBJ2-1, with 7 bases that match TRBD1. V dropped 5 bases and J dropped 8; count of bases not matched to a gene: 12. The CDR3 loop spans 15 amino acids. Germline CDR1 MNHEY, CDR2 SVGAGI. The CDR3 DNA reads as TGTGCCAGCAGTCCAAGCCGGGACAGATTGGATGAGCAGTTCTTC. Its translation: CASSPSRDRLDEQFF.

This clonotype was seen a few times. This chain connects TRBV29-1 to TRBJ1-1; no clear D gene. CDR1 is SQVTM, CDR2 ANQGSEA, per germline. This CDR3 region has 13 residues. The germline V and J ends were trimmed by 6 bases and 4 bases, with 15 bases remaining between them. This CDR3 reads CSVCQEAGTEAFF. DNA of the CDR3: TGCAGCGTCTGTCAGGAGGCGGGCACTGAAGCTTTCTTT. Full variable domain (outside the CDR3, taken from reference TRBV29-1 and TRBJ1-1): SAVISQKPSRDICQRGTSLTIQCQVDSQVTMMFWYRQQPGQSLTLIATANQGSEATYESGFVIDKFPISRPNLTFSTLTVSNMSPEDSSIYLCSVCQEAGTEAFFGQGTRLTVV.

CDR3 region: CASSLDRDLGYTF. DNA for the CDR3: TGTGCCAGCAGCCTTGACCGGGACCTTGGCTACACCTTC. The J gene is TRBJ1-2, the V gene TRBV6-6, with a tentative D call TRBD1 (5 bases). V was pared by 6 bases and J by 7 bases, with 15 bases between. Looked up from germline, CDR1 is MNHNY and CDR2 is SVGAGI (reference sequence). This CDR3 contains 13 residues.

The gene calls are TRBV4-1 and TRBJ2-5; 7 nucleotides agree with TRBD2. Germline CDR1 MGHRA, CDR2 YSYEKL. The ends lost 2 bases at V and 11 bases at J; junction bases unmatched: 14. This CDR3 has 15 amino acids. The CDR3 here is CASSQFLAAYNEQYF. DNA of the CDR3: TGCGCCAGCAGCCAATTCCTAGCGGCCTACAATGAGCAGTACTTC.

V and J are TRBV4-2 and TRBJ2-5; TRBD1 matches 7 bases. CDR1 is LGHNA, CDR2 YNFKEQ, per germline. CDR3 size: 15 residues. V trimming: 3 bases; J trimming: 0 bases; junction bases outside the gene matches: 4. In nucleotides, the CDR3 is TGTGCCAGCAGCCAGGTAGGACAGGACCAAGAGACCCAGTACTTC. Translation gives CASSQVGQDQETQYF.

This clonotype has just one count. The chain couples TRBV9 to TRBJ2-7; TRBD1 aligns across 12 bases. Per germline, CDR1 SGDLS and CDR2 YYNGEE. CDR3 length: 15 residues. After removal of 5 bases from V and 7 bases from J, the junction contained 10 bases not matched to a gene. CDR3 coding DNA: TGTGCCAGCAGTCACCCGGGACAGGGGGCTGGGGAGCAGTACTTC. Residues: CASSHPGQGAGEQYF.

The CDR3 here is CSATTAAYSNQPQHF. CDR3 coding DNA: TGCAGTGCTACCACAGCAGCTTATAGCAATCAGCCCCAGCATTTT. The chain recombines TRBV20-1 with TRBJ1-5; D gene uncertain. Trimming took off 4 bases at V and 0 bases at J, with 13 bases between the two ends. Germline V gene data show CDR1 as DFQATT and CDR2 as SNEGSKA (reference sequence). There are 15 residues in the CDR3.

This clonotype appeared a single time. The chain uses TRBV27 and TRBJ2-3, with 10 bases lining up with TRBD1. V was clipped by 1 base and J by 2 bases; unmatched bases: 9. The germline V gene encodes CDR1 MNHEY and CDR2 SMNVEV (reference sequence). The CDR3 is 18 residues long. The CDR3 DNA reads TGTGCCAGCAGTTTATTAGTGGGGACAGGGGACCACACAGATACGCAGTATTTT. This translates into CASSLLVGTGDHTDTQYF.

The chain is built from TRBV6-2 or TRBV6-3 and TRBJ2-3; 8 bases are shared with TRBD1. CDR1 and CDR2 (germline): MNHEY, SVGEGT. J lost 2 bases, V lost 6 bases, and 10 bases had no gene match. The CDR3 runs to 16 residues. The CDR3 nucleotides read TGTGCCAGCAGACTGGCAGGGGGCGATTTCACAGATACGCAGTATTTT. Protein product: CASRLAGGDFTDTQYF.

This clonotype has a handful of counts. V usage is TRBV28 and J usage is TRBJ2-3; D is possibly TRBD2 (6 bases). The V end was cut by 5 bases, the J end by 7 bases, with 22 bases between. Germline V gene sequence: CDR1 MDHEN, CDR2 SYDVKM. CDR3 size: 16 residues. CDR3 in amino acids: CASSLRVAVLGNTQYF. The CDR3 DNA is TGTGCCAGCAGTCTCCGGGTAGCGGTCCTTGGGAATACGCAGTATTTT.

The chain combines TRBV24-1 with TRBJ1-1; a weak D match, TRBD1 (6 bases). Trimming stripped 3 bases from V and 4 bases from J, with 26 bases between. The CDR3 is made up of 19 amino acids. Germline V gene sequence: CDR1 KGHDR, CDR2 SFDVKD. The CDR3 nucleotides are TGTGCCACCAGTGATCGACGGGCGAAGGGATTAGGGGGGTGCACTGAAGCTTTCTTT. Its translation: CATSDRRAKGLGGCTEAFF.

This chain links TRBV20-1 with TRBJ2-5, with D perhaps TRBD2 (6 bases). V shed 5 bases and J shed 5 bases, with 12 bases lying between them. This CDR3 has 12 amino acids. The V gene's germline CDR1 is DFQATT and CDR2 SNEGSKA (reference sequence). The CDR3 sequence is CSAHGTSETQYF. The CDR3 region has the DNA TGCAGTGCTCATGGGACTTCCGAGACCCAGTACTTC.

The table lists this clonotype with many counts. Its ends do not fully match the called genes, so a read error is possible. V and J are TRBV14 and TRBJ1-2; 8 bases agree with TRBD1. Per the germline V gene, CDR1 is SGHDN and CDR2 is FVKESK. The CDR3 contains 14 residues. CDR3 amino acids: CASSQDRADYGYTF. The DNA of the CDR3 is TGCGCCAGCAGCCAGGACAGGGCTGACTATGGCTACACCTTC. Looking up the rest from reference TRBV14 and TRBJ1-2 gives the full variable domain: EAGVTQFPSHSVIEKGQTVTLRCDPISGHDNLYWYRRVMGKEIKFLLHFVKESKQDESGMPNNRFLAERTGGTYSTLKVQPAELEDSGVYFCASSQDRADYGYTFGSGTRLTVV.

V gene TRBV4-1 combines with J gene TRBJ1-1; a possible D gene is TRBD1 (5 bases). Trimming shortened V by 4 bases and J by 2 bases, and 11 bases separated the two germline ends. The germline V gene has CDR1 MGHRA and CDR2 YSYEKL. The CDR3 loop spans 14 amino acids. The CDR3 region has the DNA TGCGCCAGCAGCCCAGACAGCTATAACACTGAAGCTTTCTTT. Amino acids: CASSPDSYNTEAFF.

The rearrangement joins TRBV2 to TRBJ2-3; no clear D gene. Looked up from germline, CDR1 is SNHLY and CDR2 is FYNNEI. V dropped 7 bases and J dropped 7 bases, with 12 bases sitting between them. The CDR3 runs to 12 residues. The CDR3 is CASTASMHTQYF. CDR3 DNA: TGTGCCAGCACGGCGAGTATGCATACGCAGTATTTT.

The genes are TRBV30 and TRBJ1-1; TRBD1 matches 7 bases. Per germline, CDR1 GTSNPN and CDR2 SVGIG (reference sequence). V lost 0 bases and J lost 5; bases outside the gene matches: 6. CDR3 length equals 14 residues. The CDR3: CAWSVAGGVTEAFF. The CDR3 coding sequence is TGTGCCTGGAGTGTAGCAGGGGGTGTGACTGAAGCTTTCTTT.

The chain is built from TRBV24-1 and TRBJ2-2; D unresolved. The V gene lost 4 bases and the J gene lost 7 bases, with 9 bases spanning the gap. Per the germline V gene, CDR1 is KGHDR and CDR2 is SFDVKD. There are 13 residues in the CDR3. CDR3 amino acids: CATSEKGHGELFF. Written as DNA, the CDR3 is TGTGCCACCAGTGAAAAGGGCCACGGGGAGCTGTTTTTT.

As to this clonotype: A single base separates this from a much larger clone, so it may be a read error. V usage is TRBV7-9 and J usage is TRBJ2-3; no firm D call. The J call is in doubt because the DNA end fits TRBJ1-3 better. Per germline, CDR1 SEHNR and CDR2 FQNEAQ (reference sequence). The length of the CDR3 is 14 residues. The CDR3 DNA sequence: TGTGCCAGCAGCTCGCCGGGCACTGGAAGCACCATATATTTT. Amino acid sequence: CASSSPGTGSTIYF.